The 24 T cell receptor beta chains below were found in one sample sequenced in a study of shared clonotypes between healthy human individuals. Data came from immunoSEQ multiplex PCR; TCRdb stores just in-frame clones and leaves some out. The table has around 430,000 clones, roughly 77% seen once; the top ten hold roughly 13%. Sequencing was performed on PBMCs. The receptors stem from a woman aged 40-49 years in good health. Some clones in this sample may be carry-over from other donors' samples.

This clone came up a few times. The V and J genes are TRBV2 and TRBJ2-6; D not resolved. The CDR3 spans 14 residues. Trimming removed 4 bases from V and 0 bases from J, with 4 bases in between. Germline V gene lookup returns CDR1 SNHLY and CDR2 FYNNEI. Here the CDR3 reads CASSANSGANVLTF. CDR3 nucleotides: TGTGCCAGCAGTGCGAACTCTGGGGCCAACGTCCTGACTTTC.

The chain joins TRBV5-1 to TRBJ2-7; 11 bases fit TRBD2. CDR1 and CDR2 (germline): SGHRS, YFSETQ. The J segment lost 12 bases and the V segment lost 2 bases, leaving 1 base of the junction unmatched. The CDR3 consists of 11 residues. This CDR3 is CASSFSGRAYF. The CDR3 DNA reads as TGCGCCAGCAGCTTTAGCGGGAGGGCGTACTTC.

The gene calls are TRBV7-9 and TRBJ2-1, with TRBD2 as a possible D gene (7 bases). The germline V gene has CDR1 SEHNR and CDR2 FQNEAQ (reference sequence). This CDR3 is 14 amino acids long. The germline V and J ends were trimmed by 5 bases and 8 bases, with 16 bases remaining between them. The CDR3: CASSPWGGGDEQFF. As DNA, the CDR3 is TGTGCCAGCAGCCCATGGGGGGGCGGCGATGAGCAGTTCTTC. The whole variable domain, remainder taken from reference TRBV7-9 and TRBJ2-1, is DTGVSQNPRHKITKRGQNVTFRCDPISEHNRLYWYRQTLGQGPEFLTYFQNEAQLEKSRLLSDRFSAERPKGSFSTLEIQRTEQGDSAMYLCASSPWGGGDEQFFGPGTRLTVL.

This chain connects TRBV25-1 to TRBJ1-6; D possibly corresponds to TRBD1 (5 bases). From germline, CDR1 is MGHDK and CDR2 SYGVNS. V lost 1 base and J 5 bases, leaving 9 bases between the germline ends. The CDR3 runs to 15 residues. CDR3 residues: CASSEFKGNNSPLHF. The CDR3 nucleotides read TGTGCCAGCAGTGAATTTAAGGGGAATAATTCACCCCTCCACTTT.

This sequence joins TRBV15 and TRBJ2-1, with D uncertain. This CDR3 has 11 residues. The V gene's germline CDR1 is LNHNV and CDR2 YYDKDF (reference sequence). V was pared by 0 bases and J by 9 bases, with 3 bases between. The CDR3 loop is CATSRDLEQFF. CDR3 nucleotide sequence: TGTGCCACCAGCAGAGATCTTGAGCAGTTCTTC.

This clone was seen a few times. The chain is built from TRBV4-1 and TRBJ1-1; D not certain. The CDR3 spans 12 residues. Trimming took off 1 base at V and 8 bases at J, with 8 bases between the two ends. Germline assignment: CDR1 MGHRA and CDR2 YSYEKL. CDR3: CASSQAYREAFF. CDR3 bases: TGCGCCAGCAGCCAAGCCTACCGAGAAGCTTTCTTT.

V usage is TRBV5-6 and J usage is TRBJ1-5, with D uncertain. Germline V gives CDR1 SGHDT, CDR2 YYEEEE. The CDR3 loop spans 15 amino acids. Trimming stripped 1 base from V and 0 bases from J, with 8 bases between. The DNA for the CDR3 is TGTGCCAGCAGCTTGTGGCAGAGTAGCAATCAGCCCCAGCATTTT. This translates into CASSLWQSSNQPQHF.

In its sample, this clone was seen a few times. V gene TRBV9 combines with J gene TRBJ2-3; unclear D gene. CDR1 is SGDLS, CDR2 YYNGEE, per germline. V lost 3 bases, J lost 5 bases, and 13 bases lay in between. The CDR3 consists of 14 residues. This chain's CDR3 is CASSDIGVGDTQYF. DNA of the CDR3: TGTGCCAGCAGCGACATTGGCGTTGGAGATACGCAGTATTTT.

V is TRBV28 and J is TRBJ1-4; TRBD1 agrees at 7 bases. This CDR3 is 14 amino acids long. Germline CDR1 is MDHEN and CDR2 is SYDVKM. Trimming removed 6 bases from V and 12 bases from J; junction bases left unmatched: 13. CDR3 coding DNA: TGTGCCAGCAGGTCGACAGGGTCAACTTATCAACTGTTTTTT. Its protein is CASRSTGSTYQLFF.

V gene TRBV6-1 combines with J gene TRBJ2-2, with TRBD1 matching 7 bases. CDR1 is MNHNS and CDR2 is SASEGT in the germline V gene. The CDR3 loop spans 14 amino acids. Losses at the gene ends were 6 bases for V and 4 bases for J; bases not matched to a gene: 5. In DNA form, the CDR3 reads TGTGCCAGCAGGGATGGGACAGCCACCGGGGAGCTGTTTTTT. Translation: CASRDGTATGELFF.

This clone was counted ten times or more. The chain has TRBV15 and TRBJ2-1; a weak D match, TRBD1 (5 bases). Germline V lookup: CDR1 LNHNV, CDR2 YYDKDF (reference sequence). This CDR3 has 13 amino acids. V was pared by 0 bases and J by 8 bases, with 8 bases between. The CDR3 protein is CATSREGVDEQFF. The CDR3 DNA reads as TGTGCCACCAGCAGAGAAGGGGTCGATGAGCAGTTCTTC.

V and J are TRBV6-1 and TRBJ1-1; 10 bases align to TRBD1. V lost 4 bases to trimming and J lost 7 bases; unmatched junction nucleotides: 9. The length of the CDR3 is 15 residues. The V gene's germline CDR1 is MNHNS and CDR2 SASEGT. In DNA form, the CDR3 reads TGTGCCAGCAGTGCGGGGACAGGGGCCCTGTTTGAAGCTTTCTTT. Amino acids: CASSAGTGALFEAFF.

The V and J genes are TRBV7-8 and TRBJ2-3; a weak D match, TRBD2 (6 bases). This CDR3 comprises 17 residues. The V end lost 4 bases, the J end lost 1 base, and 18 bases lay between the germline ends. Germline assignment: CDR1 SGHVS and CDR2 FQNEAQ. CDR3 in DNA: TGTGCCAGCAGCTCGTCCCCGGGCCGCGGGGGCACAGATACGCAGTATTTT. It is translated as CASSSSPGRGGTDTQYF.

The rearrangement uses TRBV10-3 and TRBJ1-6; D uncertain. The germline V and J ends were trimmed by 6 bases and 7 bases, with 10 bases remaining between them. This CDR3 is built from 13 residues. Germline V CDR1 and CDR2: ENHRY, SYGVKD. The CDR3 loop is CAIRGQRNSPLHF. The CDR3 DNA is TGTGCCATCAGGGGCCAGAGGAATTCACCCCTCCACTTT.

A single count supports this clone. The chain is built from TRBV10-3 and TRBJ1-5, with a tentative D call TRBD1 (6 bases). Trimming pared 4 bases from V and 0 bases from J, leaving 10 bases between. The CDR3 spans 15 residues. Germline V CDR1 and CDR2: ENHRY, SYGVKD. The CDR3, as DNA: TGTGCCATCAGTGGACGGACAGATAGCAATCAGCCCCAGCATTTT. Translated: CAISGRTDSNQPQHF.

This chain uses TRBV27 with TRBJ1-5; D possibly corresponds to TRBD1 (6 bases). The V end lost 5 bases, the J end lost 2 bases, and 19 bases lay between the germline ends. The V gene's germline CDR1 is MNHEY and CDR2 SMNVEV (reference sequence). The CDR3 consists of 17 residues. The chain's CDR3 is CASSTRWGGAGNQPQHF. The CDR3 region has the DNA TGTGCCAGCAGTACCCGGTGGGGGGGCGCGGGCAATCAGCCCCAGCATTTT.

The chain recombines TRBV9 with TRBJ2-6; D is perhaps TRBD2 (5 bases). CDR1 is SGDLS and CDR2 is YYNGEE in the germline V gene. CDR3 size: 19 residues. Trimming shortened V by 0 bases and J by 0 bases, and 16 bases separated the two germline ends. The CDR3 DNA reads TGTGCCAGCAGCGTAGAGGCGGGTGGAGGTTCCTCTGGGGCCAACGTCCTGACTTTC. The encoded protein is CASSVEAGGGSSGANVLTF.

V and J are TRBV9 and TRBJ1-3, with 8 bases that match TRBD1. In germline, CDR1 is SGDLS, CDR2 YYNGEE. Germline trimming cut 3 bases from V and 4 bases from J; bases unmatched to any gene: 3. CDR3 size: 14 residues. DNA for the CDR3: TGTGCCAGCAGCGACGACAGGGGCGGAAACACCATATATTTT. It specifies CASSDDRGGNTIYF.

Notes on this clone: The sample holds other DNA sequences that translate to the same CDR3. The chain is built from TRBV28 and TRBJ1-2; 10 bases line up with TRBD1. The CDR3 has 14 amino acids. J gave up 4 bases and V 2 bases, and 1 base lay outside the gene matches. The germline V gene encodes CDR1 MDHEN and CDR2 SYDVKM. CDR3 nucleotide sequence: TGTGCCAGCAGTTTAGGGACAGGGGTCTATGGCTACACCTTC. Protein product: CASSLGTGVYGYTF.

The V call is TRBV5-1, the J call TRBJ2-6; D unclear. CDR1 SGHRS and CDR2 YFSETQ come from the germline V gene. This CDR3 has 14 residues. The ends were cut back, 4 bases at V and 2 bases at J, with 7 bases in the middle. The CDR3 here is CASSPEAGANVLTF. In nucleotides, the CDR3 is TGCGCCAGCAGCCCAGAAGCTGGGGCCAACGTCCTGACTTTC.

The V and J genes are TRBV11-2 and TRBJ2-7; D possibly corresponds to TRBD2 (5 bases). The V end was cut by 4 bases, the J end by 2 bases, with 27 bases between. Germline CDR1 is SGHAT and CDR2 is FQNNGV. The CDR3 sequence is 19 residues long. The CDR3, as DNA: TGTGCCAGCAGCTCCCTCCGGGAAACTCCCAAGTACCATCCCTACGAGCAGTACTTC. Translated: CASSSLRETPKYHPYEQYF.

The rearrangement links TRBV4-3 to TRBJ2-2; 8 bases are a match to TRBD1. Losses at the gene ends were 4 bases for V and 5 bases for J; bases not matched to a gene: 9. The CDR3 is 16 residues long. Per the germline V gene, CDR1 is LGHNA and CDR2 is YSLEER. CDR3 nucleotide sequence: TGCGCCAGCAGCCCCGGACAGGGCTTAAGGACCGGGGAGCTGTTTTTT. Its protein is CASSPGQGLRTGELFF.

The rearrangement joins TRBV6-6 to TRBJ2-7; unclear D gene. V dropped 5 bases and J dropped 3 bases, with 11 bases sitting between them. Germline V gives CDR1 MNHNY, CDR2 SVGAGI (reference sequence). This CDR3 comprises 13 residues. DNA of the CDR3: TGTGCCAGCAGTACCAGGAACAACTACGAGCAGTACTTC. It yields the protein CASSTRNNYEQYF.

This chain joins TRBV18 and TRBJ2-5; D uncertain. This CDR3 is 14 amino acids long. Trimming removed 6 bases at V and 5 bases at J, with 16 bases between. Germline V lookup: CDR1 KGHSH, CDR2 LQKENI. The CDR3 nucleotides read TGTGCCAGCTCTCACGTCGCTGGCCGGGAGACCCAGTACTTC. Its translation is CASSHVAGRETQYF.